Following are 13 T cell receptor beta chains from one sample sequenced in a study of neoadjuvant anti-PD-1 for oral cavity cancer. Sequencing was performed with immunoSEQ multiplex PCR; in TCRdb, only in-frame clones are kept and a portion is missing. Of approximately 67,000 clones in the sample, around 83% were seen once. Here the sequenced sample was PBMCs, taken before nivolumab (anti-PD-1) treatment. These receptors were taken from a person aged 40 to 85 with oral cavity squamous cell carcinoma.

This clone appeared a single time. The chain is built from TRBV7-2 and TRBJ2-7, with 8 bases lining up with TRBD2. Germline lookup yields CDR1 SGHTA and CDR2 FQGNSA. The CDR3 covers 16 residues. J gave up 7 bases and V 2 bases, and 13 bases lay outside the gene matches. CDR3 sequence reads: CASSLWPSGSLGEQYF. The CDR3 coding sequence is TGTGCCAGCAGCTTATGGCCCAGCGGGAGTTTAGGGGAGCAGTACTTC. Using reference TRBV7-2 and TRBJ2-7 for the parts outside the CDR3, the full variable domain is GAGVSQSPSNKVTEKGKDVELRCDPISGHTALYWYRQSLGQGLEFLIYFQGNSAPDKSGLPSDRFSAERTGGSVSTLTIQRTQQEDSAVYLCASSLWPSGSLGEQYFGPGTRLTVT.

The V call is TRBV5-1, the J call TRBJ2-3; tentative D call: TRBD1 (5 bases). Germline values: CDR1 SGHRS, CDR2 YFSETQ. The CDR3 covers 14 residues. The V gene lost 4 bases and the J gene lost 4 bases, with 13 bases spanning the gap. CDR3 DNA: TGCGCCAGCAGCACCGGACAAATGGCAGATACGCAGTATTTT. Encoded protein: CASSTGQMADTQYF.

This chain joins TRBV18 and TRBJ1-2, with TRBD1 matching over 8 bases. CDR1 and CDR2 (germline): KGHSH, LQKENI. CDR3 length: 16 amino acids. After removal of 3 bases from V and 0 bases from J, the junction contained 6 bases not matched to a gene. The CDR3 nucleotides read TGTGCCAGCTCACCCCCGATGGGACAGGCTAACTATGGCTACACCTTC. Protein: CASSPPMGQANYGYTF.

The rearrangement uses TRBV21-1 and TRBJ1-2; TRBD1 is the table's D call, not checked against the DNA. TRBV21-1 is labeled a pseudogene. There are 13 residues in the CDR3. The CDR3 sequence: CASSNTESYGYTF. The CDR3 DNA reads TGTGCCAGCAGCAACACAGAGTCCTATGGCTACACCTTC.

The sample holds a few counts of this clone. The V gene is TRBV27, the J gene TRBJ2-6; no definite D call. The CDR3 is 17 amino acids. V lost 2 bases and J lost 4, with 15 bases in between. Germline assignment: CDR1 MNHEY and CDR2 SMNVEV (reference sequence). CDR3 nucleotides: TGTGCCAGCAGTTTAGTCTTCATGGGTGGAGGGGCCAACGTCCTGACTTTC. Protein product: CASSLVFMGGGANVLTF. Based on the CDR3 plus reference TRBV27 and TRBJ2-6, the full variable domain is EAQVTQNPRYLITVTGKKLTVTCSQNMNHEYMSWYRQDPGLGLRQIYYSMNVEVTDKGDVPEGYKVSRKEKRNFPLILESPSPNQTSLYFCASSLVFMGGGANVLTFGAGSRLTVL.

CDR3 bases: TGTGCCAGCAGCCCACAGCTCTACTCTGGAAACACCATATATTTT. This encodes CASSPQLYSGNTIYF. The chain links TRBV11-2 to TRBJ1-3; D unclear. This CDR3 contains 15 residues. Trimming took 5 bases from V and 0 from J, leaving 11 bases between them. The germline V gene has CDR1 SGHAT and CDR2 FQNNGV.

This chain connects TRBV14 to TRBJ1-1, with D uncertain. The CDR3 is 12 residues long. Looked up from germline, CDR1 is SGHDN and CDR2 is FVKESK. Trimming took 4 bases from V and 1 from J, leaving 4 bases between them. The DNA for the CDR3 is TGTGCCAGCAGCCTCCGGAACACTGAAGCTTTCTTT. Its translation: CASSLRNTEAFF.

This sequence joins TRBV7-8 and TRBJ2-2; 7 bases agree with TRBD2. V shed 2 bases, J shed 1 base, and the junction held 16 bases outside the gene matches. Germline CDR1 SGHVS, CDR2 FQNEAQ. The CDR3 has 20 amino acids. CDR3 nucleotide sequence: TGTGCCAGCAGCTTAACATATCTCCGGGACTACCCCGTGAACACCGGGGAGCTGTTTTTT. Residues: CASSLTYLRDYPVNTGELFF.

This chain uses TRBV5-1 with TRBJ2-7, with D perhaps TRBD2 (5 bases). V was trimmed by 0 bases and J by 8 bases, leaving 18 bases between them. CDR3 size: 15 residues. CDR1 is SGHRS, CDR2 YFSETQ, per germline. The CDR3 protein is CASSLAGTRERKQYF. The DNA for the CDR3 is TGCGCCAGCAGCTTGGCAGGAACGAGGGAGAGGAAGCAGTACTTC.

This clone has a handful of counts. CDR3 residues: CASSELGIQTLSTDTQYF. The CDR3 coding sequence is TGTGCCAGCAGTGAATTGGGCATACAAACCCTTAGCACAGATACGCAGTATTTT. This chain links TRBV6-1 with TRBJ2-3; D not certain. This CDR3 spans 18 amino acids. CDR1 is MNHNS and CDR2 is SASEGT in the germline V gene. V lost 2 bases and J 0 bases, leaving 18 bases between the germline ends.

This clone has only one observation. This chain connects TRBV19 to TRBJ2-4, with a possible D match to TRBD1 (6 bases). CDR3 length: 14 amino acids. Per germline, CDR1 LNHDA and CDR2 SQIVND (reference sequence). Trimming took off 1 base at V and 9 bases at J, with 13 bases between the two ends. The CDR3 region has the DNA TGTGCCAGTAGTATAGGTGACAGGCGGAGCATTCAGTACTTC. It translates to CASSIGDRRSIQYF.

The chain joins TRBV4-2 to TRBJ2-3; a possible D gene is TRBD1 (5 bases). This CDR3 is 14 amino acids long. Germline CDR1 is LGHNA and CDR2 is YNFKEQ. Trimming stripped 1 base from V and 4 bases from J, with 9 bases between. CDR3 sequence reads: CASSQVGHADTQYF. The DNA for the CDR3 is TGTGCCAGCAGCCAAGTAGGACACGCAGATACGCAGTATTTT.

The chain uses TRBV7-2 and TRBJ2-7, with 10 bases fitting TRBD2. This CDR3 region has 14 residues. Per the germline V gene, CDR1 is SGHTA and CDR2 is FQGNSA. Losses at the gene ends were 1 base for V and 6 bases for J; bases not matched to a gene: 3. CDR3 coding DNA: TGTGCCAGCAGCTTAGAGCTAGCGGGAGCCGAGCAGTACTTC. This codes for CASSLELAGAEQYF.